This T cell receptor (beta chain) appears in the sequencing data of a study of cytomegalovirus exposure and HLA in healthy donors. Study-wide points: Some public TCRs appeared in many individuals, while most sequences were rare. The classifier reportedly diagnosed cytomegalovirus status with high sensitivity and specificity.

On this clone: The target antigen is unknown.

Sequenced by immunoSEQ multiplex PCR; TCRdb stores in-frame clones only, minus some. Of roughly 100,000 clones listed, 85% are singletons. V trimming: 5 bases; J trimming: 4 bases; junction bases outside the gene matches: 8. Germline assignment: CDR1 SNHLY and CDR2 FYNNEI. The CDR3 loop spans 16 amino acids. This TCR was sampled from a young man in good health and CMV-seropositive. J is TRBJ2-2 and V is TRBV2; TRBD2 aligns across 9 bases. Sequences were obtained from PBMCs. Here the CDR3 reads CASSRRGGEGTGELFF. CDR3 in DNA: TGTGCCAGCAGTCGGCGGGGGGGAGAAGGCACCGGGGAGCTGTTTTTT.